These T cell receptor beta chains were read from a single sample in a study of response to subunit inactivated influenza vaccine. Each CDR3 protein gets one entry after TCRdb re-called the RT-PCR reads with MiXCR. The sample carries about 480,000 distinct CDR3 sequences, around 25% recorded once. Sequenced here: CD4+ T cells sorted from PBMCs, sampled 5 days after vaccination. Receptors were obtained from a man aged 50 to 59 who received an inactivated influenza vaccine. The CDR3 runs from the conserved cysteine through the conserved F or W. The D gene is left open where the match is weak. Clone size is stated in some rows and not others, as once, few, many or a class when expanded.

d_call,v_call,clone_size,j_call,cdr3_aa,cdr3_nt
.,TRBV28,.,TRBJ2-7,CASSLPAGVAYEQYF,TGTGCCAGCAGTTTACCGGCCGGGGTAGCGTACGAGCAGTACTTC
.,TRBV7-8,many,TRBJ1-1,CASSLARRTAFF,TGTGCCAGCAGCTTAGCCAGACGGACCGCTTTCTTT
TRBD2,TRBV15,.,TRBJ2-2,CATSRVGRASGRYTGELFF,TGTGCCACCAGCAGAGTTGGACGTGCTAGCGGGAGGTATACTGGGGAGCTGTTTTTT
TRBD1,TRBV12-3/TRBV12-4,many,TRBJ2-5,CASSPGGAETQYF,TGTGCCAGCAGTCCAGGGGGCGCAGAGACCCAGTACTTC
TRBD1,TRBV20-1,.,TRBJ2-7,CSARAAGGDPYEQYF,TGCAGTGCTAGAGCAGCAGGGGGTGACCCCTACGAGCAGTACTTC
TRBD1,TRBV20-1,many,TRBJ1-5,CSAGQVNQPQHF,TGCAGTGCAGGACAGGTCAATCAGCCCCAGCATTTT
.,TRBV10-3,.,TRBJ2-5,CAISDTGSYGETQYF,TGTGCCATCAGTGATACAGGGTCGTACGGCGAGACCCAGTACTTC
TRBD1,TRBV20-1,few,TRBJ1-5,CSGLPGGSNQPQHF,TGCAGCGGACTCCCAGGGGGAAGCAATCAGCCCCAGCATTTT
.,TRBV7-6,few,TRBJ2-1,CASSLIYRGPEQFF,TGTGCCAGCAGCTTGATTTATAGAGGGCCTGAGCAGTTCTTC
.,TRBV10-2,few,TRBJ1-1,CASRDPTRGNTEAFF,TGCGCCAGCAGAGACCCGACTAGGGGGAACACTGAAGCTTTCTTT
TRBD1,TRBV5-5,once,TRBJ2-3,CASSGFRGTTDTQYF,TGTGCCAGCAGCGGATTCAGGGGGACCACAGATACGCAGTATTTT
.,TRBV5-6,few,TRBJ2-3,CASTPGPGTDTQYF,TGTGCCAGCACCCCGGGACCCGGCACAGATACGCAGTATTTT
TRBD2,TRBV7-2,.,TRBJ2-1,CASSLRVLGLAGHSSYNEQFF,TGTGCCAGCAGCTTGCGAGTGTTGGGACTAGCGGGTCATAGCTCCTACAATGAGCAGTTCTTC
.,TRBV12-3/TRBV12-4,few,TRBJ1-2,CASSGNGYTF,TGTGCCAGCTCAGGGAACGGCTACACCTTC
.,TRBV29-1,many,TRBJ1-2,CTSYSPGRIDGYTF,TGCACTTCCTATTCCCCGGGGCGCATTGATGGCTACACCTTC
.,TRBV7-9,few,TRBJ2-5,CASSLASETQYF,TGTGCCAGCAGCTTAGCGTCCGAGACCCAGTACTTC
TRBD1,TRBV2,once,TRBJ1-1,CASIGQGRTEAFF,TGTGCCAGCATTGGACAGGGCAGGACTGAAGCTTTCTTT
.,TRBV18,.,TRBJ1-5,CASSPGREGNQPQHF,TGTGCCAGCTCACCAGGCAGGGAGGGCAATCAGCCCCAGCATTTT
.,TRBV12-3/TRBV12-4,many,TRBJ2-2,CASSLGGTANTGELFF,TGTGCCAGCAGTTTAGGGGGGACGGCGAACACCGGGGAGCTGTTTTTT
TRBD2,TRBV7-2,.,TRBJ2-7,CASRPGLAANYEQYF,TGTGCCAGCAGACCGGGACTAGCGGCAAACTACGAGCAGTACTTC
.,TRBV5-1,few,TRBJ2-2,CASSSGHSTGELFF,TGCGCCAGCAGCTCGGGACATTCAACCGGGGAGCTGTTTTTT
TRBD1,TRBV5-1,.,TRBJ1-2,CASSRQGAVSDGYTF,TGCGCCAGCAGCAGACAGGGGGCGGTTTCCGATGGCTACACCTTC
TRBD2,TRBV11-1,.,TRBJ2-3,CASRGGGAVGTDTQYF,TGTGCCAGCCGCGGCGGGGGGGCTGTTGGAACAGATACGCAGTATTTT
TRBD1,TRBV20-1,.,TRBJ2-5,CSARTGTETQYF,TGCAGTGCCCGGACAGGGACAGAGACCCAGTACTTC
.,TRBV7-2,few,TRBJ2-2,CASSPEGPANTGELFF,TGTGCCAGCAGCCCCGAGGGGCCAGCGAACACCGGGGAGCTGTTTTTT
.,TRBV6-5,.,TRBJ1-1,CASSYRTRTANTEAFF,TGTGCCAGCAGTTACCGTACTCGGACGGCGAACACTGAAGCTTTCTTT
TRBD1,TRBV24-1,.,TRBJ1-2,CATSPRPGQGNYGYTF,TGTGCCACCAGTCCAAGACCGGGACAGGGAAACTATGGCTACACCTTC
.,TRBV9,.,TRBJ2-5,CASSVEWGDETQYF,TGTGCCAGCAGCGTAGAGTGGGGGGATGAGACCCAGTACTTC
.,TRBV20-1,.,TRBJ2-3,CSASISGASTDTQYF,TGCAGTGCTAGTATATCGGGAGCGAGCACAGATACGCAGTATTTT
.,TRBV27,once,TRBJ2-2,CASSFEGLRTGELFF,TGTGCCAGCAGTTTTGAAGGTTTAAGAACCGGGGAGCTGTTTTTT
TRBD2,TRBV5-1,.,TRBJ2-7,CASSLTPIGTSGEAAEEQYF,TGCGCCAGCAGCTTAACCCCCATAGGGACTAGCGGGGAGGCGGCGGAGGAGCAGTACTTC
.,TRBV5-1,few,TRBJ1-2,CASSPQPGNYGYTF,TGCGCCAGCAGCCCTCAACCGGGCAACTATGGCTACACCTTC
TRBD2,TRBV5-1,many,TRBJ2-2,CASSRRTSGATLNTGELFF,TGCGCCAGCAGTCGTCGGACTAGCGGGGCCACGCTAAACACCGGGGAGCTGTTTTTT
.,TRBV11-2,few,TRBJ2-7,CASSATGTFYEQYF,TGTGCCAGCAGCGCAACAGGGACATTTTACGAGCAGTACTTC
.,TRBV30,.,TRBJ2-7,CAWSSQWSEQYF,TGTGCCTGGAGTTCCCAATGGTCGGAGCAGTACTTC
.,TRBV30,.,TRBJ2-7,CAWSRGSSYEQYF,TGTGCCTGGAGCCGGGGGAGTTCCTACGAGCAGTACTTC
TRBD1,TRBV5-1,.,TRBJ2-2,CASKRTGANTGELFF,TGCGCCAGCAAACGGACAGGGGCGAACACCGGGGAGCTGTTTTTT
TRBD1,TRBV11-3,.,TRBJ2-1,CASSLTGGEQFF,TGTGCCAGCAGCTTAACAGGGGGTGAGCAGTTCTTC
TRBD1,TRBV10-3,.,TRBJ2-6,CAIGTGHSGANVLTF,TGTGCCATTGGGACAGGCCACTCTGGGGCCAACGTCCTGACTTTC
TRBD2,TRBV12-3/TRBV12-4,few,TRBJ2-2,CASSPSGRAPGELFF,TGTGCCAGCAGTCCTAGCGGGAGGGCCCCCGGGGAGCTGTTTTTT
TRBD1,TRBV6-2/TRBV6-3,.,TRBJ2-7,CASSTHGTGNDEQYF,TGTGCCAGCAGTACACACGGGACAGGGAATGACGAGCAGTACTTC